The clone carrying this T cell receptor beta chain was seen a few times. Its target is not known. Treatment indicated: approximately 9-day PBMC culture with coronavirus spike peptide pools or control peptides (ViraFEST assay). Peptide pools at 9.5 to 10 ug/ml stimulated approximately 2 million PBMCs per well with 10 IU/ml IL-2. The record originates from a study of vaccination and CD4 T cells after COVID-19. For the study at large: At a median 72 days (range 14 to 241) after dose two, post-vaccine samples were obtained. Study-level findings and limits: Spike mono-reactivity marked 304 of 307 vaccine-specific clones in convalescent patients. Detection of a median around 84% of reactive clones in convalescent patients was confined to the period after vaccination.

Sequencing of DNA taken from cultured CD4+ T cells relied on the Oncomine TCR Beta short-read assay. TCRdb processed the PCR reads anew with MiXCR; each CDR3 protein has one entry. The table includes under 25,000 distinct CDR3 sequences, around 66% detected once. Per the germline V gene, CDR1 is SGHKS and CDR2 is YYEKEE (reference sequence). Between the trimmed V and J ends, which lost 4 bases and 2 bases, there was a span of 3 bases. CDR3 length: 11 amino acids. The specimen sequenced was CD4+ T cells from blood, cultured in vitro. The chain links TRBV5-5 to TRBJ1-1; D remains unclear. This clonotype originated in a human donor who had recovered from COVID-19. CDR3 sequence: CASSRNTEAFF. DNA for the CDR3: TGTGCCAGCAGCCGAAACACTGAAGCTTTCTTT.